These 2 T cell receptor beta chains were all obtained from the same sample, sequenced in a study of T cell changes during pregnancy in multiple sclerosis. The data were produced by immunoSEQ multiplex PCR, yet TCRdb's version contains in-frame clones alone and is incomplete. The sample lists tens of thousands of clones, about 91% occurring once. The source was CD4+ T cells from peripheral blood mononuclear cells, collected in the first trimester of pregnancy. The source is a female donor with multiple sclerosis, enrolled in a pregnancy study.

The V gene is TRBV7-2, the J gene TRBJ2-1; D gene unclear. Germline-derived CDR1 and CDR2 are SGHTA and FQGNSA. Trimming removed 0 bases at V and 7 bases at J, with 13 bases between. The CDR3 contains 15 residues. The CDR3, as DNA: TGTGCCAGCAGCTTAGCGTCTAGTGGATGGAATGAGCAGTTCTTC. Its protein product is CASSLASSGWNEQFF.

The gene calls are TRBV9 and TRBJ2-1; D gene unclear. Germline V gene lookup returns CDR1 SGDLS and CDR2 YYNGEE. V was pared by 0 bases and J by 4 bases, with 5 bases between. The CDR3 runs to 13 residues. The CDR3 loop is CASSVELYNEQFF. In nucleotides, the CDR3 is TGTGCCAGCAGCGTAGAACTGTACAATGAGCAGTTCTTC. The whole variable domain, remainder taken from reference TRBV9 and TRBJ2-1, is DSGVTQTPKHLITATGQRVTLRCSPRSGDLSVYWYQQSLDQGLQFLIQYYNGEERAKGNILERFSAQQFPDLHSELNLSSLELGDSALYFCASSVELYNEQFFGPGTRLTVL.